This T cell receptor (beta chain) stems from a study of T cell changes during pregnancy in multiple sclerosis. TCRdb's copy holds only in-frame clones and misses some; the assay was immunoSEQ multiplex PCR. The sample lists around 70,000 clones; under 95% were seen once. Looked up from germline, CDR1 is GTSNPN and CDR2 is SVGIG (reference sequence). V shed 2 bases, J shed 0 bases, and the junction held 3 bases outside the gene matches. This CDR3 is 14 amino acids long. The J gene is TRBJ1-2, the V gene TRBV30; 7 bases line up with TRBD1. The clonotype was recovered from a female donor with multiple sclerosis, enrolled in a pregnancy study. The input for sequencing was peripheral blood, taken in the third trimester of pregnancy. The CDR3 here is CAWSRDSPNYGYTF. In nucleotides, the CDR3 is TGTGCCTGGAGTCGGGACAGCCCTAACTATGGCTACACCTTC. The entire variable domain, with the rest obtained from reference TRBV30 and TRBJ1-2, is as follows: SQTIHQWPATLVQPVGSPLSLECTVEGTSNPNLYWYRQAAGRGLQLLFYSVGIGQISSEVPQNLSASRPQDRQFILSSKKLLLSDSGFYLCAWSRDSPNYGYTFGSGTRLTVV.